These T cell receptor beta chains were read from a single sample in a study of shared clonotypes between healthy human individuals. Generated by immunoSEQ multiplex PCR, the TCRdb table keeps only in-frame clones and is missing some. The table lists 450,000 to 600,000 clones, 70% to 85% of them singletons, with 9.5% to 15% in the top ten. The sequenced sample was PBMCs. The receptor source for this set is a middle-aged woman in good health. Some clones in this sample may be carry-over from other donors' samples. Both conserved end residues are part of each CDR3. D genes are given only for firm matches. Size tells how often a clone was seen (once, few, many) or the class of an expanded clone, and some rows leave it out.

len: 13; abundance: -; j_gene: TRBJ1-1; d_gene: -; v_gene: TRBV30; CDR3aa: CAWLREVYTEAFF; CDR3nt: TGTGCCTGGCTCAGGGAAGTTTACACTGAAGCTTTCTTT
len: 13; abundance: -; j_gene: TRBJ2-7; d_gene: TRBD1; v_gene: TRBV30; CDR3aa: CAGSGTGSYEQYF; CDR3nt: TGTGCCGGGAGTGGGACAGGGAGCTACGAGCAGTACTTC
len: 14; abundance: once; j_gene: TRBJ2-7; d_gene: -; v_gene: TRBV11-2; CDR3aa: CASTQSSLGVEQYF; CDR3nt: TGTGCCAGCACCCAATCTAGCCTTGGGGTCGAGCAGTACTTC
len: 15; abundance: -; j_gene: TRBJ2-3; d_gene: TRBD2; v_gene: TRBV7-9; CDR3aa: CASSFSGSIADTQYF; CDR3nt: TGTGCCAGCAGCTTTAGCGGGAGTATTGCAGATACGCAGTATTTT
len: 13; abundance: -; j_gene: TRBJ2-3; d_gene: -; v_gene: TRBV14; CDR3aa: CASSLRLADTQYF; CDR3nt: TGTGCCAGCAGCCTCCGGTTGGCAGATACGCAGTATTTT
len: 15; abundance: -; j_gene: TRBJ2-7; d_gene: -; v_gene: TRBV27; CDR3aa: CASSPRSGVGYEQYF; CDR3nt: TGTGCCAGCAGCCCCCGCTCGGGAGTAGGTTACGAGCAGTACTTC
len: 18; abundance: -; j_gene: TRBJ2-7; d_gene: TRBD2; v_gene: TRBV11-2; CDR3aa: CASSQPWGGGRTSYEQYF; CDR3nt: TGTGCCAGCAGCCAGCCTTGGGGGGGCGGGAGGACCTCCTACGAGCAGTACTTC
len: 14; abundance: -; j_gene: TRBJ2-5; d_gene: -; v_gene: TRBV5-4; CDR3aa: CASSLQGEVETQYF; CDR3nt: TGTGCCAGCAGCTTGCAGGGGGAGGTGGAGACCCAGTACTTC
len: 13; abundance: many; j_gene: TRBJ1-2; d_gene: -; v_gene: TRBV5-5; CDR3aa: CASSPDSLYGYTF; CDR3nt: TGTGCCAGCAGCCCGGACAGCCTCTATGGCTACACCTTC
len: 19; abundance: few; j_gene: TRBJ2-1; d_gene: TRBD2; v_gene: TRBV5-1; CDR3aa: CASSLRTPKAEREYNEQFF; CDR3nt: TGCGCCAGCAGCCTCCGGACACCTAAGGCCGAGCGGGAGTACAATGAGCAGTTCTTC
len: 12; abundance: many; j_gene: TRBJ1-4; d_gene: -; v_gene: TRBV11-2; CDR3aa: CASSLVYEELFF; CDR3nt: TGTGCCAGCAGCCTAGTTTACGAAGAACTGTTTTTT
len: 15; abundance: -; j_gene: TRBJ1-1; d_gene: TRBD1; v_gene: TRBV10-3; CDR3aa: CAIGRQGDGNTEAFF; CDR3nt: TGTGCCATCGGCCGACAGGGGGATGGGAACACTGAAGCTTTCTTT
len: 16; abundance: -; j_gene: TRBJ1-5; d_gene: -; v_gene: TRBV28; CDR3aa: CASSFRTGRGDQPQHF; CDR3nt: TGTGCCAGCAGTTTTAGGACGGGGAGGGGTGATCAGCCCCAGCATTTT
len: 14; abundance: many; j_gene: TRBJ2-1; d_gene: TRBD2; v_gene: TRBV5-1; CDR3aa: CASSLRDPGGEQFF; CDR3nt: TGCGCCAGCAGCTTGCGGGACCCGGGGGGTGAGCAGTTCTTC
len: 16; abundance: -; j_gene: TRBJ2-7; d_gene: TRBD2; v_gene: TRBV6-5; CDR3aa: CASSYQTSSGSYEQYF; CDR3nt: TGTGCCAGCAGTTACCAAACGTCTAGCGGGAGTTACGAGCAGTACTTC